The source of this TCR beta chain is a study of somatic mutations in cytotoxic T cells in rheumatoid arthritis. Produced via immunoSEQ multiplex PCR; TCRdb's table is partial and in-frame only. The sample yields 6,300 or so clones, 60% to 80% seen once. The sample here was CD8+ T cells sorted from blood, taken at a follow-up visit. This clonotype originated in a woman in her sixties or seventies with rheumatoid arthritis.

The CDR3: CASSFGQSNYEQYF. The CDR3, as DNA: TGTGCCAGCAGCTTCGGTCAGAGTAACTACGAGCAGTACTTC. This chain joins TRBV5-6 and TRBJ2-7; no definite D call. Germline values: CDR1 SGHDT, CDR2 YYEEEE. The CDR3 loop spans 14 amino acids. V gave up 2 bases and J gave up 3 bases, with 12 bases separating them.